One and the same sample provided the 21 T cell receptor beta chains below, sequenced in a study of persistence of HIV-infected CD4 T cells. These receptors have no known antigen. Nonspecific anti-CD3/anti-CD28 bead stimulation represents the broad CD4+ T cell repertoire. Responding CD4+ T cells were sorted by upregulation of both CD40 ligand and CD69. Sequencing used immunoSEQ version 4 in survey mode. The repertoire was sequenced with immunoSEQ multiplex PCR; TCRdb's copy has only in-frame clones and lacks some. This table has some 45,000 clones, around 89% appearing once. Source: CD4+ T cells sorted from PBMCs after approximately 18-hour stimulation, taken from a patient who received antiretroviral therapy. The receptor set was obtained from an adult woman with HIV who was CMV-seropositive.

The chain combines TRBV5-1 with TRBJ2-7, with no clear D. The V gene lost 0 bases and the J gene lost 3 bases, with 7 bases spanning the gap. The CDR3 loop spans 13 amino acids. Germline V CDR1 and CDR2: SGHRS, YFSETQ. The CDR3 DNA sequence: TGCGCCAGCAGCTTGGAAGAAGTCTACGAGCAGTACTTC. Its protein is CASSLEEVYEQYF.

The V gene is TRBV29-1, the J gene TRBJ2-2, with D tentatively TRBD1 or TRBD2 (5 bases each). With 2 bases removed from V and 4 bases from J, the gap between germline ends came to 11 bases. The CDR3 runs 14 residues. Germline lookup yields CDR1 SQVTM and CDR2 ANQGSEA. CDR3: CSVENRDLTGELFF. The CDR3 bases are TGCAGCGTTGAAAACCGGGACCTCACCGGGGAGCTGTTTTTT.

The chain couples TRBV5-1 to TRBJ2-2; TRBD1 matches 7 bases. The CDR3 totals 14 residues. In germline, CDR1 is SGHRS, CDR2 YFSETQ. Trimming took 0 bases from V and 6 from J; bases not matched to a gene: 2. The CDR3 region has the DNA TGCGCCAGCAGCTTGGGAGGGGGCGCCGGGGAGCTGTTTTTT. Amino acids: CASSLGGGAGELFF.

The chain links TRBV13 to TRBJ2-2, with D perhaps matching TRBD1 or TRBD2 (6 bases each). The CDR3 loop spans 14 amino acids. Germline CDR1 reads PRHDT; CDR2 reads FYEKMQ (reference sequence). The V end was cut by 5 bases, the J end by 5 bases, with 12 bases between. The CDR3 reads CASSPGGWTGELFF. The CDR3 bases are TGTGCCAGCAGCCCCGGGGGCTGGACCGGGGAGCTGTTTTTT.

The chain couples TRBV21-1 to TRBJ2-1; the DNA was not used to check the table's D call, TRBD1. TRBV21-1 is noted as a pseudogene. This CDR3 is built from 16 residues. The CDR3 region is CASSKPTLQGSHEQFF. The CDR3, as DNA: TGTGCCAGCAGCAAACCGACTTTACAGGGGTCCCATGAGCAGTTCTTC.

The chain couples TRBV9 to TRBJ2-2, with TRBD1 matching 8 bases. Germline CDR1 SGDLS, CDR2 YYNGEE. V trimming: 0 bases; J trimming: 4 bases; junction bases outside the gene matches: 5. The CDR3 loop spans 16 amino acids. Here the CDR3 DNA reads TGTGCCAGCAGCGTAGGAGGGCAGGGGGCCACCGGGGAGCTGTTTTTT. Its translation is CASSVGGQGATGELFF.

This chain links TRBV5-6 with TRBJ2-2, with D uncertain. The V end was cut by 4 bases, the J end by 2 bases, with 6 bases between. Germline CDR1 SGHDT, CDR2 YYEEEE. This CDR3 contains 13 residues. The CDR3 protein is CASSTDNTGELFF. CDR3 coding DNA: TGTGCCAGCAGCACCGATAACACCGGGGAGCTGTTTTTT.

In its sample, this clone was seen once. The rearrangement joins TRBV5-1 to TRBJ2-6; 7 bases align to TRBD1. The CDR3 is 16 residues long. The trim removed 2 bases at V and 0 bases at J, leaving 2 bases unmatched. Germline loops: CDR1 SGHRS, CDR2 YFSETQ. The DNA for the CDR3 is TGCGCCAGCAGCTTCGCAGGGGGCTCTGGGGCCAACGTCCTGACTTTC. Its translation: CASSFAGGSGANVLTF. The full variable domain, its missing parts supplied by reference TRBV5-1 and TRBJ2-6, is KAGVTQTPRYLIKTRGQQVTLSCSPISGHRSVSWYQQTPGQGLQFLFEYFSETQRNKGNFPGRFSGRQFSNSRSEMNVSTLELGDSALYLCASSFAGGSGANVLTFGAGSRLTVL.

J is TRBJ1-6 and V is TRBV11-3; maybe TRBD1 (5 bases). Trimming took 4 bases from V and 6 from J, leaving 10 bases between them. The germline gives CDR1 SGHNT, CDR2 YENEEA. This CDR3 region has 14 residues. CDR3 DNA sequence: TGTGCCAGCAGCTGGGGACGCCTTAATTCACCCCTCCACTTT. Protein sequence: CASSWGRLNSPLHF.

This sequence joins TRBV9 and TRBJ1-6; 7 bases map to TRBD1. The J segment lost 7 bases and the V segment lost 4 bases, leaving 8 bases of the junction unmatched. Looked up from germline, CDR1 is SGDLS and CDR2 is YYNGEE. This CDR3 has 15 amino acids. In DNA, the CDR3 is TGTGCCAGCAGCCCCAGGGACAGCCCGAATTCACCCCTCCACTTT. Protein: CASSPRDSPNSPLHF. The variable domain in full, completed from reference TRBV9 and TRBJ1-6, reads DSGVTQTPKHLITATGQRVTLRCSPRSGDLSVYWYQQSLDQGLQFLIQYYNGEERAKGNILERFSAQQFPDLHSELNLSSLELGDSALYFCASSPRDSPNSPLHFGNGTRLTVT.

The sample holds one count of this clone. The genes are TRBV3-1 (or the pseudogene TRBV3-2) and TRBJ2-3; tentatively, D is TRBD2 (7 bases). CDR3 length: 15 amino acids. Per the germline V gene, CDR1 is LGHDT and CDR2 is YNNKEL (reference sequence). V was trimmed by 3 bases and J by 4 bases, leaving 14 bases between them. The CDR3, as DNA: TGTGCCAGCAGCCAGTCCACGGGGGGCCCAGATACGCAGTATTTT. It is translated as CASSQSTGGPDTQYF.

The J gene is TRBJ2-7, the V gene TRBV25-1, with D tentatively TRBD2 (6 bases). Germline CDR1 and CDR2: MGHDK and SYGVNS. There are 12 residues in the CDR3. With 4 bases removed from V and 6 bases from J, the gap between germline ends came to 10 bases. CDR3 region: CASSGGGAEQYV. DNA for the CDR3: TGTGCCAGCAGTGGAGGAGGGGCCGAGCAGTACGTC.

V gene TRBV30 combines with J gene TRBJ1-2, with a possible D match to TRBD1 (5 bases). CDR1 is GTSNPN, CDR2 SVGIG, per germline (reference sequence). The CDR3 runs 13 residues. Trimming stripped 3 bases from V and 2 bases from J, with 10 bases between. CDR3 amino acids: CAWRMQGNYGYTF. The DNA for the CDR3 is TGTGCCTGGAGGATGCAGGGAAACTATGGCTACACCTTC.

A single count supports this clone. The chain carries TRBV7-8 and TRBJ2-7; D remains ambiguous. CDR3 length: 12 amino acids. Looked up from germline, CDR1 is SGHVS and CDR2 is FQNEAQ. The germline V and J ends were trimmed by 5 bases and 2 bases, with 7 bases remaining between them. As DNA, the CDR3 is TGTGCCAGCAGCCGCCTAGCCTACGAGCAGTACTTC. Its translation is CASSRLAYEQYF.

V usage is TRBV20-1 and J usage is TRBJ1-4, with D unresolved. Between the trimmed V and J ends, which lost 8 bases and 8 bases, there was a span of 12 bases. Germline CDR1 and CDR2: DFQATT and SNEGSKA (reference sequence). The CDR3 consists of 11 residues. CDR3 DNA sequence: TGCAGTTCAACGCGGGGAGAAAAACTGTTTTTT. As protein: CSSTRGEKLFF.

This chain joins TRBV10-3 and TRBJ2-7; D perhaps matches TRBD2 (5 bases). Germline V CDR1 and CDR2: ENHRY, SYGVKD. The CDR3 has 15 amino acids. Trimming took off 5 bases at V and 1 base at J, with 15 bases between the two ends. CDR3 coding DNA: TGTGCCATCAGTCGGCCGGGAACGGGGTCCTACGAGCAGTACTTC. It encodes CAISRPGTGSYEQYF.

This sequence joins TRBV5-1 and TRBJ1-5; unclear D gene. There are 16 residues in the CDR3. Germline CDR1 SGHRS, CDR2 YFSETQ. Deletions cut 0 bases from V and 2 bases from J, with 12 bases between. CDR3 nucleotide sequence: TGCGCCAGCAGCTTGGACGTGCTTGGTGGCAATCAGCCCCAGCATTTT. It yields the protein CASSLDVLGGNQPQHF.

The genes are TRBV5-1 and TRBJ1-1; D is unclear. Trimming took off 2 bases at V and 1 base at J, with 9 bases between the two ends. The CDR3 has 14 amino acids. Germline CDR1 and CDR2: SGHRS and YFSETQ. Here the CDR3 DNA reads TGCGCCAGCAGCTTTGGAGGTAGGAACACTGAAGCTTTCTTT. It yields the protein CASSFGGRNTEAFF.

The chain links TRBV6-1 to TRBJ2-1; perhaps TRBD1 as D (6 bases). Looked up from germline, CDR1 is MNHNS and CDR2 is SASEGT. The CDR3 spans 11 residues. Trimming cost V 2 bases and J 14 bases, with 10 bases left between them. CDR3 sequence (DNA): TGTGCCAGCAGTGAAAATGAGGGGGAGTTCTTC. It yields the protein CASSENEGEFF.

The chain is built from TRBV6-5 and TRBJ1-1; no firm D call. This CDR3 region has 14 residues. V was pared by 4 bases and J by 1 base, with 10 bases between. Germline V gene data show CDR1 as MNHEY and CDR2 as SVGAGI. CDR3 bases: TGTGCCAGCAGTTCGACCGGGAGGAACACTGAAGCTTTCTTT. Translated: CASSSTGRNTEAFF.

This chain joins TRBV6-4 and TRBJ2-1, with a possible D match to TRBD2 (7 bases). Trimming removed 3 bases from V and 5 bases from J, with 14 bases in between. Germline values: CDR1 MRHNA, CDR2 SNTAGT. The CDR3 contains 15 residues. As DNA, the CDR3 is TGTGCCAGCAGTGATAGAGGGGGGGGTAACAATGAGCAGTTCTTC. Protein: CASSDRGGGNNEQFF.